The 22 T cell receptor beta chains below were found in one sample sequenced in a study of a mutant IDH1 vaccine in newly diagnosed glioma. Described time point: week 5, during vaccination. Topical imiquimod was applied with each vaccine dose, which held 300 ug of mutant IDH1 20-mer peptide. Some clones are missing from TCRdb's copy, which holds only in-frame ones; the method was immunoSEQ multiplex PCR. The sample has under 70,000 clones, around 80% seen once; the top ten hold 3% to 4%. Which antigens these TCRs recognize remains unknown. The sequencing here drew on PBMCs, taken from a glioma patient whose treatment included an IDH1 peptide vaccine. These receptors were obtained from a man aged 25 to 45 with glioma.

The chain is built from TRBV11-2 and TRBJ2-5; 7 nucleotides align to TRBD2. CDR1 and CDR2 from the germline V gene are SGHAT and FQNNGV. V lost 5 bases and J lost 1; bases outside the gene matches: 19. CDR3 length equals 19 residues. The CDR3 region has the DNA TGTGCCAGCAGCCCGAGATATGGGTGGTTCAGGGAGGGCCAAGAGACCCAGTACTTC. Protein: CASSPRYGWFREGQETQYF.

V usage is TRBV28 and J usage is TRBJ2-7; D is tentatively TRBD1 or TRBD2 (5 bases each). Germline V gene data show CDR1 as MDHEN and CDR2 as SYDVKM. V was shortened by 3 bases and J by 2 bases, with 23 bases between the two germline ends. CDR3 length equals 18 residues. The CDR3 coding sequence is TGTGCCAGCAGTTTTTCCCCCGGGTTAGGGGACCTAACCTACGAGCAGTACTTC. This encodes CASSFSPGLGDLTYEQYF.

This clone was observed a single time. The rearrangement joins TRBV6-1 to TRBJ2-7; 7 bases map to TRBD1. The CDR3 loop spans 12 amino acids. CDR1 is MNHNS and CDR2 is SASEGT in the germline V gene. V shed 7 bases, J shed 2 bases, and the junction held 2 bases outside the gene matches. The CDR3 bases are TGTGCCAGCAACAGGGGAGCCTACGAGCAGTACTTC. It translates to CASNRGAYEQYF.

This clone was picked up a small number of times. The chain has TRBV19 and TRBJ1-2, with D perhaps matching TRBD1 (5 bases). The CDR3 is 15 amino acids. Germline CDR1 reads LNHDA; CDR2 reads SQIVND (reference sequence). Trimming removed 1 base from V and 5 bases from J, with 14 bases in between. The CDR3 loop reads CASSIALSSGYGYTF. CDR3 nucleotides: TGTGCCAGTAGTATAGCCCTGTCCTCAGGGTATGGCTACACCTTC.

V is TRBV7-6 and J is TRBJ1-1; tentatively, D is TRBD1 (5 bases). This CDR3 comprises 15 residues. The V and J ends lost 5 bases and 0 bases respectively, with 13 bases between them. The germline CDR1 and CDR2 sequences are SGHVS and FNYEAQ. The DNA for the CDR3 is TGTGCCAGCAGCGCGGGGGGAGATCTGAACACTGAAGCTTTCTTT. Amino acids: CASSAGGDLNTEAFF.

V gene TRBV5-1 combines with J gene TRBJ1-6, with 7 nucleotides matching TRBD1. CDR1 and CDR2 (germline): SGHRS, YFSETQ. The CDR3 runs to 15 residues. The V gene end was trimmed by 3 bases and the J gene end by 9 bases; junction bases not matched to a gene: 9. CDR3 protein: CASSYGQVSFSPLHF. CDR3 nucleotides: TGCGCCAGCAGCTACGGACAGGTCTCCTTTTCACCCCTCCACTTT.

The V gene is TRBV6-5, the J gene TRBJ1-5; D ambiguous. Germline loops: CDR1 MNHEY, CDR2 SVGAGI. This CDR3 has 13 residues. Trimming stripped 5 bases from V and 3 bases from J, with 8 bases between. CDR3 coding DNA: TGTGCCAGCAGTGCACAGAACAATCAGCCCCAGCATTTT. It is translated as CASSAQNNQPQHF.

The rearrangement joins TRBV10-2 to TRBJ1-2, with D uncertain. CDR3 size: 16 residues. V was pared by 11 bases and J by 3 bases, with 25 bases between. Germline CDR1 is WSHSY and CDR2 is SAAADI. The chain's CDR3 is CAEYKVSVTSDYGYTF. In DNA, the CDR3 is TGCGCCGAATATAAGGTTTCAGTGACTAGCGACTATGGCTACACCTTC.

A note on this clone: This sample includes further DNA sequences coding for the same CDR3. The CDR3 loop is CASSLAFETQYF. CDR3 in DNA: TGCGCCAGCAGCTTGGCCTTTGAGACCCAGTACTTC. J is TRBJ2-5 and V is TRBV5-1; D unresolved. V lost 0 bases to trimming and J lost 5 bases, with 5 bases between them. The CDR3 is 12 residues long. In germline, CDR1 is SGHRS, CDR2 YFSETQ.

The chain couples TRBV6-5 to TRBJ1-1; no clear D. Trimming removed 5 bases at V and 1 base at J, with 8 bases between. This CDR3 is 13 amino acids long. Germline CDR1 is MNHEY and CDR2 is SVGAGI. This CDR3 is CASSETENTEAFF. The CDR3 DNA follows: TGTGCCAGCAGTGAAACGGAGAACACTGAAGCTTTCTTT.

This sequence joins TRBV5-6 and TRBJ2-5, with 9 bases identical to TRBD1. The CDR3 is made up of 16 amino acids. Trimming at V came to 3 bases and at J to 3 bases, leaving 9 bases not matched to a gene. Germline values: CDR1 SGHDT, CDR2 YYEEEE. CDR3 loop: CASSSLPGTGKETQYF. The CDR3 nucleotides are TGTGCCAGCAGCTCCTTACCCGGGACAGGGAAAGAGACCCAGTACTTC. Full variable domain (rest looked up from reference TRBV5-6 and TRBJ2-5): DAGVTQSPTHLIKTRGQQVTLRCSPKSGHDTVSWYQQALGQGPQFIFQYYEEEERQRGNFPDRFSGHQFPNYSSELNVNALLLGDSALYLCASSSLPGTGKETQYFGPGTRLLVL.

The table lists this clone with a few counts. The chain is built from TRBV5-4 and TRBJ1-1, with a tentative D call TRBD1 (5 bases). Germline V gene lookup returns CDR1 SGHNT and CDR2 YYREEE (reference sequence). V gave up 0 bases and J gave up 6 bases, with 12 bases separating them. The CDR3 is made up of 14 amino acids. The CDR3 DNA reads as TGTGCCAGCAGCTTGGTTGGGGAAGGGGCTGAAGCTTTCTTT. Its protein product is CASSLVGEGAEAFF.

The chain joins TRBV4-1 to TRBJ2-1; 9 nucleotides align to TRBD2. Germline assignment: CDR1 MGHRA and CDR2 YSYEKL. V shed 2 bases and J 2 bases; nucleotides not matched to a gene: 1. CDR3 length equals 15 residues. Here the CDR3 reads CASSQLAGAYNEQFF. The CDR3 DNA is TGCGCCAGCAGCCAATTAGCGGGGGCCTACAATGAGCAGTTCTTC.

The chain is built from TRBV4-1 and TRBJ1-1; D unresolved. CDR3 length equals 15 residues. V lost 0 bases and J lost 1, with 9 bases in between. The germline gives CDR1 MGHRA, CDR2 YSYEKL. The CDR3 here is CASSQDINWNTEAFF. CDR3 in DNA: TGCGCCAGCAGCCAAGACATCAATTGGAACACTGAAGCTTTCTTT.

This chain joins TRBV29-1 and TRBJ2-2, with 13 bases matching TRBD2. The CDR3 loop spans 15 amino acids. In germline, CDR1 is SQVTM, CDR2 ANQGSEA. V shed 6 bases, J shed 7 bases, and the junction held 8 bases outside the gene matches. The chain's CDR3 is CSVMRLAGGDGELFF. CDR3 bases: TGCAGCGTAATGAGACTAGCGGGGGGAGACGGGGAGCTGTTTTTT.

The chain couples TRBV4-2 to TRBJ1-2, with 7 positions matching TRBD1. The CDR3 has 16 residues. Losses at the gene ends were 3 bases for V and 8 bases for J; bases not matched to a gene: 15. The germline gives CDR1 LGHNA, CDR2 YNFKEQ. This CDR3 reads CASSQASGTAHGGYTF. As DNA, the CDR3 is TGTGCCAGCAGCCAGGCCTCCGGGACAGCTCACGGGGGCTACACCTTC.

This clone was observed a handful of times. The chain couples TRBV14 to TRBJ1-2; D remains ambiguous. CDR3 length: 13 amino acids. V was trimmed by 3 bases and J by 2 bases, leaving 7 bases between them. Germline loops: CDR1 SGHDN, CDR2 FVKESK. This CDR3 is CASSQYTNYGYTF. In nucleotides, the CDR3 is TGTGCCAGCAGCCAGTATACAAACTATGGCTACACCTTC.

V and J are TRBV15 and TRBJ2-5; a weak D match, TRBD2 (6 bases). Germline values: CDR1 LNHNV, CDR2 YYDKDF (reference sequence). Trimming took 0 bases from V and 5 from J, leaving 13 bases between them. The CDR3 has 15 amino acids. The CDR3 reads CATSRDRSAGETQYF. The CDR3 bases are TGTGCCACCAGCAGAGATCGTTCGGCGGGGGAGACCCAGTACTTC.

The gene calls are TRBV19 and TRBJ2-3; 12 bases are shared with TRBD2. Unmatched junction bases numbered 2, after V lost 2 bases and J lost 2 bases. Per germline, CDR1 LNHDA and CDR2 SQIVND (reference sequence). The CDR3 has 16 amino acids. The DNA for the CDR3 is TGTGCCAGTAGTATAAGGACTAGCGGGACCACAGATACGCAGTATTTT. The encoded protein is CASSIRTSGTTDTQYF.

The V call is TRBV19, the J call TRBJ1-4, with TRBD1 as a possible D gene (5 bases). Trimming left V 6 bases short and J 6 bases short, with 14 bases between. Germline CDR1 and CDR2: LNHDA and SQIVND (reference sequence). This CDR3 has 14 amino acids. This CDR3 reads CASSPGGVHEKLFF. DNA for the CDR3: TGTGCCAGTAGCCCCGGGGGGGTTCATGAAAAACTGTTTTTT.

The V call is TRBV7-9, the J call TRBJ2-7; no clear D gene. V was pared by 1 base and J by 4 bases, with 11 bases between. The CDR3 has 14 amino acids. Germline CDR1 SEHNR, CDR2 FQNEAQ (reference sequence). The CDR3 coding sequence is TGTGCCAGCAGCTTAGAGTACGGAAATTACGAGCAGTACTTC. This encodes CASSLEYGNYEQYF.

V usage is TRBV11-3 and J usage is TRBJ2-2; 9 bases align to TRBD2. The germline gives CDR1 SGHNT, CDR2 YENEEA. Trimming took 4 bases from V and 2 from J; bases not matched to a gene: 8. There are 17 residues in the CDR3. Here the CDR3 DNA reads TGTGCCAGCAGCTCGGGACTAGCAGCCGCAAACACCGGGGAGCTGTTTTTT. This gives the protein CASSSGLAAANTGELFF.